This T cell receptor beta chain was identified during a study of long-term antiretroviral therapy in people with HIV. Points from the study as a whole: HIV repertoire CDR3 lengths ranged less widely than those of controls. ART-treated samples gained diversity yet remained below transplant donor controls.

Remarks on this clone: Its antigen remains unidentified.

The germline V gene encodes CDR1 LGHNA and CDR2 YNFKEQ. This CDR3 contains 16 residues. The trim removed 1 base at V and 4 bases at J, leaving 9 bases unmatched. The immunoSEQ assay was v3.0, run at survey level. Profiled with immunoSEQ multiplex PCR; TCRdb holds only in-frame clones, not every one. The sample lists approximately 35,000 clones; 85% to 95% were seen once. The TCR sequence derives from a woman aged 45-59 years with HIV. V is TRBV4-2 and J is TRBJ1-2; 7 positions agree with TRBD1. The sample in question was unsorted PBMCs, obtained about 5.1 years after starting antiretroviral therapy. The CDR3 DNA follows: TGTGCCAGCAGCCAAGCCGGGACAGAGACTAGCTATGGCTACACCTTC. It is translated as CASSQAGTETSYGYTF.